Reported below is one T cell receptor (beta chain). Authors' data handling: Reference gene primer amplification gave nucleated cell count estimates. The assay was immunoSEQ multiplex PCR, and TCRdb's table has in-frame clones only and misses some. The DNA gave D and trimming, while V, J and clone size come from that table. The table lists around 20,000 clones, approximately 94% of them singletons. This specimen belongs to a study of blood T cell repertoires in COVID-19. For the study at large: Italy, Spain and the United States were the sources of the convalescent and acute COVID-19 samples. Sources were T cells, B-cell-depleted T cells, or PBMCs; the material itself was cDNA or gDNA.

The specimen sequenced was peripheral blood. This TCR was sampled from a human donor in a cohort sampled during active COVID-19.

DNA of the CDR3: TGTGCCAGCAGTCCCACCCGGGTAGCGGGAGGCTACGAGCAGTACTTC. It yields the protein CASSPTRVAGGYEQYF. This chain joins TRBV28 and TRBJ2-7; 10 positions agree with TRBD2. There are 16 residues in the CDR3. The trim removed 5 bases at V and 3 bases at J, leaving 10 bases unmatched. Germline CDR1 and CDR2: MDHEN and SYDVKM.